Sequencing of this T cell receptor beta chain was carried out in a study of post-analysis software for immune sequencing data. Regarding the study as a whole: Analysis by F measure revealed that same-batch samples clustered strongly together. TRBV segments more frequent in patients than in controls numbered several and included TRBV5-6, TRBV5-1 and TRBV20-1.

CDR3 length: 13 residues. Between the trimmed V and J ends, which lost 6 bases and 5 bases, there was a span of 13 bases. Germline CDR1 and CDR2: SNHLY and FYNNEI. cDNA libraries for TCR beta contained unique molecular identifiers. TCRdb called the PCR reads again in MiXCR, with one record for every CDR3 protein. Of around 440,000 distinct CDR3 sequences in the sample, roughly 45% were seen once. In regard to this clonotype: Its antigen is currently unknown.

The receptor comes from a girl aged 10 to 17 with multiple sclerosis. The material sequenced was blood. The chain recombines TRBV2 with TRBJ1-2, with a possible D match to TRBD1 (5 bases). The CDR3 nucleotides read TGTGCCAGCAGGGTGGCAGGGAATTATGGCTACACCTTC. Protein product: CASRVAGNYGYTF.